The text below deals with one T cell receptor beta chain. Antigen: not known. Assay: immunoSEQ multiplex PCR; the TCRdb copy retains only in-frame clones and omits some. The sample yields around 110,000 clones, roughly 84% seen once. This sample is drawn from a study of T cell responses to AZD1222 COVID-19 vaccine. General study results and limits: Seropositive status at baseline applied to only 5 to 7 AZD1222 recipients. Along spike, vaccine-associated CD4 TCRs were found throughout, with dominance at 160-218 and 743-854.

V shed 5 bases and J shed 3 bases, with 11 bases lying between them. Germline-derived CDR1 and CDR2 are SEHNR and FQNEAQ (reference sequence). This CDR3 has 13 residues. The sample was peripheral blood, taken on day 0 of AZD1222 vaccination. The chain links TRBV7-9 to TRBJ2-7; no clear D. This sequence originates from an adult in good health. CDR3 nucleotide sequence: TGTGCCAGCAGCCCGCGATCGGGCTACGAGCAGTACTTC. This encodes CASSPRSGYEQYF. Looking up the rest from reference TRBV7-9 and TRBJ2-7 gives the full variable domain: DTGVSQNPRHKITKRGQNVTFRCDPISEHNRLYWYRQTLGQGPEFLTYFQNEAQLEKSRLLSDRFSAERPKGSFSTLEIQRTEQGDSAMYLCASSPRSGYEQYFGPGTRLTVT.